Following are 21 T cell receptor beta chains from one sample sequenced in a study of radiation and T cells in renal cell carcinoma (dated by TCRdb to 2019 to 2021). The meaning of the sample's time point label: baseline pretreatment blood. Per the publication, the treatment or condition label means: 15 Gy SBRT to primary tumor, nephrectomy 4 weeks later. The receptor library was made with the immunoSEQ multiplex PCR assay. The clones in this table, taken by TCRdb from immuneACCESS, are in-frame only. Not every clone is retained; where verified, under half of the shortfall comes from an unresolved V gene, and the cause of the rest is unknown. The sample profile shows tens of thousands of clones; about four fifths of them were found once. The ten largest clones represent roughly 6% of the sample. The source material was blood, sampled from a patient whose treatment included radiotherapy and nephrectomy. The receptors shown here come from a man aged 60 to 69 with renal cell carcinoma.

The rearrangement links TRBV5-4 to TRBJ2-1, with D possibly being TRBD2 (7 bases). The V and J ends lost 4 bases and 6 bases respectively, with 20 bases between them. The CDR3 spans 16 residues. Per germline, CDR1 SGHNT and CDR2 YYREEE (reference sequence). The CDR3 DNA follows: TGTGCCAGCAGCCATTTGGGGGCGGGAGACTCCAATGAGCAGTTCTTC. It encodes CASSHLGAGDSNEQFF.

This sequence joins TRBV7-8 and TRBJ2-1, with TRBD2 matching over 9 bases. Germline CDR1 and CDR2: SGHVS and FQNEAQ. Losses at the gene ends were 1 base for V and 7 bases for J; bases not matched to a gene: 8. This CDR3 comprises 16 residues. The CDR3 sequence is CASSLEGGRARNEQFF. In DNA, the CDR3 is TGTGCCAGCAGCTTAGAAGGCGGGAGGGCCCGGAATGAGCAGTTCTTC.

The chain links TRBV28 to TRBJ1-4; D might be TRBD1 (5 bases). Trimming cost V 2 bases and J 5 bases, with 12 bases left between them. The germline V gene encodes CDR1 MDHEN and CDR2 SYDVKM. The CDR3 has 15 residues. CDR3 nucleotides: TGTGCCAGCAGTTTACCGGGACGGCCGAATGAAAAACTGTTTTTT. It encodes CASSLPGRPNEKLFF.

V is TRBV6-1 and J is TRBJ2-5; TRBD1 might be the D (6 bases). Trimming left V 6 bases short and J 2 bases short, with 10 bases between. The germline V gene has CDR1 MNHNS and CDR2 SASEGT. The CDR3 is 13 residues long. The chain's CDR3 is CASSEQGQETQYF. CDR3 DNA sequence: TGTGCCAGCAGCGAACAGGGTCAAGAGACCCAGTACTTC.

As to this clone: The sample carries other DNA sequences with the same CDR3. The chain couples TRBV5-5 to TRBJ1-1; D is possibly TRBD1 (5 bases). The V and J ends lost 0 bases and 1 base respectively, with 7 bases between them. The CDR3 spans 14 residues. CDR1 SGHKS and CDR2 YYEKEE come from the germline V gene (reference sequence). DNA for the CDR3: TGTGCCAGCAGCTTGGGACAGAAGAACACTGAAGCTTTCTTT. The encoded protein is CASSLGQKNTEAFF.

The chain uses TRBV19 and TRBJ2-1, with 12 bases aligning to TRBD2. V lost 4 bases to trimming and J lost 7 bases; unmatched junction nucleotides: 5. Germline V lookup: CDR1 LNHDA, CDR2 SQIVND (reference sequence). The CDR3 is 15 amino acids. CDR3 DNA: TGTGCCAGTAGTACACTAGCGGGAGGTTGGAATGAGCAGTTCTTC. This encodes CASSTLAGGWNEQFF.

This rearrangement joins TRBV25-1 to TRBJ1-4; the D gene is possibly TRBD1 (5 bases). With 6 bases removed from V and 12 bases from J, the gap between germline ends came to 5 bases. Germline V gives CDR1 MGHDK, CDR2 SYGVNS. The CDR3 extends over 9 amino acids. The CDR3 DNA reads as TGTGCCAGCAGGGGGGAACTGTTTTTT. As protein: CASRGELFF.

With respect to this clone: At one of its ends the junction is not consistent with the germline gene, which may arise from a read error. The J gene is TRBJ2-7, the V gene TRBV6-5, with D uncertain. Germline CDR1 reads MNHEY; CDR2 reads SVGAGI. The CDR3 has 12 amino acids. The CDR3: CASSYSSAPLQF. The CDR3 nucleotides read TGTGCCAGCAGTTACTCCAGCGCACCCCTCCAATTC.

A few counts support this clone. V usage is TRBV29-1 and J usage is TRBJ1-6; 7 bases match TRBD1. This CDR3 region has 12 residues. J was trimmed by 5 bases and V by 7 bases; bases with no gene match: 2. In germline, CDR1 is SQVTM, CDR2 ANQGSEA. The CDR3 sequence: CSAGTDNSPLHF. The CDR3 coding sequence is TGCAGCGCCGGGACAGATAATTCACCCCTCCACTTT. The variable domain in full, completed from reference TRBV29-1 and TRBJ1-6, reads SAVISQKPSRDICQRGTSLTIQCQVDSQVTMMFWYRQQPGQSLTLIATANQGSEATYESGFVIDKFPISRPNLTFSTLTVSNMSPEDSSIYLCSAGTDNSPLHFGNGTRLTVT.

The gene calls are TRBV6-5 and TRBJ2-7; 8 positions agree with TRBD1. Trimming removed 9 bases from V and 2 bases from J; junction bases left unmatched: 6. Germline CDR1 MNHEY, CDR2 SVGAGI. The CDR3 runs 13 residues. The CDR3 here is CASTRTGTYEQYF. The CDR3, as DNA: TGTGCCAGTACAAGGACAGGGACCTACGAGCAGTACTTC.

The CDR3 region is CASSLIGTSQETQYF. CDR3 sequence (DNA): TGTGCCAGCAGCTTGATAGGGACATCTCAAGAGACCCAGTACTTC. This sequence joins TRBV5-4 and TRBJ2-5; maybe TRBD1 (6 bases). The CDR3 length is 15 residues. Germline CDR1 SGHNT, CDR2 YYREEE (reference sequence). V gave up 1 base and J gave up 2 bases, with 12 bases separating them.

This clone was detected once. The chain couples TRBV30 to TRBJ2-5; 12 nucleotides agree with TRBD2. Germline lookup yields CDR1 GTSNPN and CDR2 SVGIG (reference sequence). The CDR3 covers 14 residues. After removal of 3 bases from V and 5 bases from J, the junction contained 4 bases not matched to a gene. The CDR3 here is CAWRTSGSLETQYF. The CDR3 nucleotides are TGTGCCTGGAGGACTAGCGGGAGTCTCGAGACCCAGTACTTC.

V usage is TRBV6-1 and J usage is TRBJ2-5, with TRBD1 matching 7 bases. Germline assignment: CDR1 MNHNS and CDR2 SASEGT. The trim removed 4 bases at V and 2 bases at J, leaving 7 bases unmatched. The CDR3 length is 15 residues. The CDR3 DNA reads TGTGCCAGCAGTGGGCGTAGACAGGGACAAGAGACCCAGTACTTC. Protein product: CASSGRRQGQETQYF.

The rearrangement links TRBV19 to TRBJ2-5; TRBD2 matches at 11 bases. Trimming took 1 base from V and 2 from J; bases not matched to a gene: 3. The germline gives CDR1 LNHDA, CDR2 SQIVND (reference sequence). CDR3 length: 16 amino acids. DNA for the CDR3: TGTGCCAGTAGTATAGGGCTAGCGGGAGGACAAGAGACCCAGTACTTC. Its translation is CASSIGLAGGQETQYF.

V and J are TRBV19 and TRBJ2-1, with D possibly being TRBD1 (6 bases). The CDR3 totals 17 residues. Trimming pared 1 base from V and 0 bases from J, leaving 13 bases between. The V gene's germline CDR1 is LNHDA and CDR2 SQIVND (reference sequence). CDR3 sequence: CASSIGGTGSSYNEQFF. For the CDR3, the DNA is TGTGCCAGTAGTATAGGGGGAACAGGGAGCTCCTACAATGAGCAGTTCTTC.

This sequence joins TRBV2 and TRBJ1-1; no clear D gene. This CDR3 comprises 11 residues. CDR1 and CDR2 (germline): SNHLY, FYNNEI. Trimming cost V 5 bases and J 2 bases, with 3 bases left between them. CDR3 loop: CASSRNTEAFF. As DNA, the CDR3 is TGTGCCAGCAGTCGCAACACTGAAGCTTTCTTT.

The chain joins TRBV27 to TRBJ2-1; the D is unclear. The CDR3 spans 16 residues. Germline V gene sequence: CDR1 MNHEY, CDR2 SMNVEV (reference sequence). V was trimmed by 6 bases and J by 9 bases, leaving 24 bases between them. The CDR3 nucleotides read TGTGCCAGCAGCAACCTAGGAGAAAGGGTCTCAACTGAGCAGTTCTTC. The encoded protein is CASSNLGERVSTEQFF.

This rearrangement joins TRBV11-2 to TRBJ1-1; D not certain. The germline V gene encodes CDR1 SGHAT and CDR2 FQNNGV. The CDR3 runs to 14 residues. Trimming took 2 bases from V and 3 from J, leaving 10 bases between them. CDR3 amino acids: CASSLSPEYTEAFF. The CDR3 bases are TGTGCCAGCAGCTTATCTCCGGAATACACTGAAGCTTTCTTT.

This clone was counted a few times. The chain employs TRBV7-2 and TRBJ2-5, with TRBD1 matching 8 bases. V shed 5 bases, J shed 2 bases, and the junction held 10 bases outside the gene matches. The germline CDR1 and CDR2 sequences are SGHTA and FQGNSA. The CDR3 covers 16 residues. In DNA, the CDR3 is TGTGCCAGCAGCCCTCCCGGACAGGGAAAACAAGAGACCCAGTACTTC. It yields the protein CASSPPGQGKQETQYF.

This clone was seen just once. The chain uses TRBV9 and TRBJ1-2, with D possibly matching TRBD1 (6 bases). The CDR3 length is 14 residues. Looked up from germline, CDR1 is SGDLS and CDR2 is YYNGEE. Trimming left V 0 bases short and J 5 bases short, with 11 bases between. The CDR3 here is CASSVVGGAYGYTF. CDR3 DNA sequence: TGTGCCAGCAGCGTAGTTGGGGGGGCGTATGGCTACACCTTC. Variable domain in full (rest from reference TRBV9 and TRBJ1-2): DSGVTQTPKHLITATGQRVTLRCSPRSGDLSVYWYQQSLDQGLQFLIQYYNGEERAKGNILERFSAQQFPDLHSELNLSSLELGDSALYFCASSVVGGAYGYTFGSGTRLTVV.

The chain carries TRBV6-5 and TRBJ2-7; 7 bases agree with TRBD1. The CDR3 sequence is 14 residues long. Looked up from germline, CDR1 is MNHEY and CDR2 is SVGAGI. V lost 6 bases, J lost 2 bases, and 7 bases stayed unmatched. DNA of the CDR3: TGTGCCAGCAGCCCGTCCGGGACAGCCTACGAGCAGTACTTC. Amino acids: CASSPSGTAYEQYF.